Presented here are 14 T cell receptor beta chains from one specimen sequenced in a study of T cell repertoires in cytomegalovirus infection. TCRdb re-analysed the reads in MiXCR, keeping a single row per CDR3 protein. The data show roughly 920,000 distinct CDR3 sequences, approximately 30% seen once. For these receptors, no antigen is known. The specimen comprised cultured CD8+ T cells from PBMCs, sampled from culture after CMV antigen stimulation. These receptors came from a human donor in good health (CMV status not recorded). Some clones in this sample may be carry-over from other donors' samples.

The chain employs TRBV28 and TRBJ1-2; D is unresolved. Trimming removed 6 bases at V and 6 bases at J, with 26 bases between. Germline V gene sequence: CDR1 MDHEN, CDR2 SYDVKM. The CDR3 is 17 amino acids. The CDR3 DNA sequence: TGTGCCAGCAGCCCTATTTCCGACTTATTCCCGGGAGATGGCTACACCTTC. Protein product: CASSPISDLFPGDGYTF.

The J gene is TRBJ2-6, the V gene TRBV9, with D perhaps matching TRBD2 (5 bases). The CDR3 totals 17 residues. Germline assignment: CDR1 SGDLS and CDR2 YYNGEE. V was pared by 2 bases and J by 0 bases, with 12 bases between. The CDR3 sequence is CASSVTTRSSGANVLTF. The CDR3 coding sequence is TGTGCCAGCAGCGTGACTACCAGGAGCTCTGGGGCCAACGTCCTGACTTTC.

This clonotype was seen repeatedly, ten times or more. V and J are TRBV12-3 or TRBV12-4 and TRBJ1-5; 8 nucleotides line up with TRBD1. The CDR3 extends over 16 amino acids. J lost 3 bases, V lost 4 bases, and 8 bases had no gene match. The CDR3 nucleotides are TGTGCCAGCAGTTCTTCTCTGACAGGGGACAATCAGCCCCAGCATTTT. As protein: CASSSSLTGDNQPQHF.

V is TRBV28 and J is TRBJ2-1, with D maybe TRBD2 (6 bases). The CDR3 has 15 amino acids. Trimming took off 7 bases at V and 8 bases at J, with 21 bases between the two ends. Germline values: CDR1 MDHEN, CDR2 SYDVKM. The CDR3 nucleotides are TGTGCCAGCACCCGCTGGGACTCCATTTTAGATGAGCAGTTCTTC. This translates into CASTRWDSILDEQFF.

This clonotype was seen more than once but under ten times. This rearrangement joins TRBV4-1 to TRBJ1-2; D gene uncertain. V gave up 0 bases and J gave up 0 bases, with 8 bases separating them. The CDR3 consists of 15 residues. Germline V gene lookup returns CDR1 MGHRA and CDR2 YSYEKL. The CDR3 region is CASSQDSTTNYGYTF. CDR3 sequence (DNA): TGCGCCAGCAGCCAAGATTCGACAACTAACTATGGCTACACCTTC.

Relative to its sample, this clonotype is medium-sized (0.01 to 0.1%). The chain joins TRBV6-2 or TRBV6-3 to TRBJ1-1, with D possibly being TRBD1 (5 bases). Per germline, CDR1 MNHEY and CDR2 SVGEGT. The CDR3 sequence is 15 residues long. With 2 bases removed from V and 4 bases from J, the gap between germline ends came to 14 bases. Here the CDR3 reads CASSYPLRDVTEAFF. The CDR3 bases are TGTGCCAGCAGTTACCCTCTTAGGGACGTCACTGAAGCTTTCTTT.

This clonotype was detected ten times or more. The rearrangement joins TRBV7-8 to TRBJ2-2; perhaps TRBD1 as D (5 bases). CDR3 length: 16 residues. Trimming stripped 11 bases from V and 6 bases from J, with 25 bases between. The germline CDR1 and CDR2 sequences are SGHVS and FQNEAQ. The CDR3, as DNA: TGTGCCGGTGAAGGTTCTGACAGAGAGCCCTCCGGGGAGCTGTTTTTT. Translated: CAGEGSDREPSGELFF.

This clonotype has just one count. Given a much more abundant clone one base away, this may be a read error. The chain combines TRBV7-4 with TRBJ1-2, with D unclear. CDR3 length: 12 amino acids. Germline lookup yields CDR1 SGHVT and CDR2 SQSDAQ. Trimming took off 3 bases at V and 8 bases at J, with 10 bases between the two ends. CDR3 coding DNA: TGTGCCAGCAGCTTTGGGCAGGAAGGCTACACCTTC. It is translated as CASSFGQEGYTF.

This clonotype was detected only a few times. The CDR3 reads CASMRRDNGETQYF. CDR3 coding DNA: TGTGCCAGCATGCGCCGGGACAATGGAGAGACCCAGTACTTC. The chain carries TRBV6-1 and TRBJ2-5, with D tentatively TRBD1 (6 bases). The CDR3 has 14 amino acids. Trimming shortened V by 7 bases and J by 4 bases, and 16 bases separated the two germline ends. Germline V gene lookup returns CDR1 MNHNS and CDR2 SASEGT.

This clonotype was seen a few times. The J gene is TRBJ1-5, the V gene TRBV4-1; D uncertain. V gave up 0 bases and J gave up 4 bases, with 10 bases separating them. Looked up from germline, CDR1 is MGHRA and CDR2 is YSYEKL. This CDR3 spans 15 amino acids. CDR3 bases: TGCGCCAGCAGCCAAGATCTGGGCGGGAATCAGCCCCAGCATTTT. It yields the protein CASSQDLGGNQPQHF.

The V gene is TRBV6-2 or TRBV6-3, the J gene TRBJ2-7, with 10 bases that match TRBD1. In germline, CDR1 is MNHEY, CDR2 SVGEGT. The CDR3 has 17 amino acids. V gave up 6 bases and J gave up 4 bases; unmatched junction bases: 15. The CDR3 DNA follows: TGTGCCAGCAGAACCATCAGACAGGGGGCCGCGGGGTACGAGCAGTACGTC. Protein product: CASRTIRQGAAGYEQYV.

This clonotype occurred a few times. J is TRBJ2-3 and V is TRBV27; D gene uncertain. Germline values: CDR1 MNHEY, CDR2 SMNVEV (reference sequence). The CDR3 has 12 residues. Trimming pared 8 bases from V and 4 bases from J, leaving 10 bases between. The CDR3 reads CASSPASDTQYF. The CDR3 DNA reads as TGTGCCAGCTCTCCGGCCTCAGATACGCAGTATTTT.

The rearrangement links TRBV7-9 to TRBJ1-1; D call uncertain. Germline lookup yields CDR1 SEHNR and CDR2 FQNEAQ (reference sequence). Trimming left V 5 bases short and J 8 bases short, with 15 bases between. CDR3 length equals 13 residues. As DNA, the CDR3 is TGTGCCAGCAGCCCCTCTATCTCGGTCGAAGCTTTCTTT. Amino acid sequence: CASSPSISVEAFF.

V usage is TRBV9 and J usage is TRBJ1-1, with TRBD1 identical over 9 bases. The CDR3 runs to 18 residues. Per the germline V gene, CDR1 is SGDLS and CDR2 is YYNGEE. Trimming cost V 4 bases and J 6 bases; bases outside gene matches: 19. CDR3 nucleotide sequence: TGTGCCAGCAGCTCCACCGGGACAGGGCCCCAGGTGAGGCCTGAAGCTTTCTTT. Amino acids: CASSSTGTGPQVRPEAFF.